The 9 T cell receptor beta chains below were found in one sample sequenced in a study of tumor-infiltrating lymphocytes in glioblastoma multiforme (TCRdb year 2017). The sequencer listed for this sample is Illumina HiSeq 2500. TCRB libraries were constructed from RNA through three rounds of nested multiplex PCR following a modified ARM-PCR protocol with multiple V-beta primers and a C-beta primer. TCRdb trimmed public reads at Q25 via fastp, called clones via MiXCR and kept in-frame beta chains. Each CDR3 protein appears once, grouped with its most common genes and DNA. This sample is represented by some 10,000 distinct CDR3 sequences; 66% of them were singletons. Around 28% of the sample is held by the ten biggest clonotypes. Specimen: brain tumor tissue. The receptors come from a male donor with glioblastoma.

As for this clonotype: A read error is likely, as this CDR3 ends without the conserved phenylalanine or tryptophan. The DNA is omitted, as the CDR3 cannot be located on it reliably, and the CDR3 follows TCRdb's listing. CDR3 sequence: CADRCSYEQFL. This rearrangement joins TRBV21-1 to TRBJ2-1; TRBD1 is the table's D call and was not checked against the DNA. TRBV21-1 is given as a pseudogene. From its first to its last residue, the CDR3 has 11 amino acids.

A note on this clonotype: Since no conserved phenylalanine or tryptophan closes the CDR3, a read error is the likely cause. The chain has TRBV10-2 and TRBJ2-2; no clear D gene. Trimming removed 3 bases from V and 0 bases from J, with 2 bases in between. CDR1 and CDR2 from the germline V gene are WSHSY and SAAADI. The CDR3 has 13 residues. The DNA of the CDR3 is TGCGCCAGCAGTGATCCGAACACCGGGGAGCTGTTTCTT. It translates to CASSDPNTGELFL.

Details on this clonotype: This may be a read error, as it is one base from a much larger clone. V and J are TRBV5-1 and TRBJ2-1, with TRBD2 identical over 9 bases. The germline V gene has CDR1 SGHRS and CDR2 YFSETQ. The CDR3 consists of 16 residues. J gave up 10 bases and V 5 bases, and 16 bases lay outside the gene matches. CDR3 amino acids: CASRRAVGGRVDEQFF. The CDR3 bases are TGCGCCAGCAGACGAGCAGTCGGCGGGAGGGTAGACGAGCAGTTCTTC.

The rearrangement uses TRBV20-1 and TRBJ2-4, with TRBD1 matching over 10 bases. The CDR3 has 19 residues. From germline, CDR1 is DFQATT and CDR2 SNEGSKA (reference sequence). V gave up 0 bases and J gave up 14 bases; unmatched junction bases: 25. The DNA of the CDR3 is TGCAGTGCTAGAGACGCGGACAGGGGGATTCGGAAAGCCAAAAACATCAAGTACTTC. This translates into CSARDADRGIRKAKNIKYF.

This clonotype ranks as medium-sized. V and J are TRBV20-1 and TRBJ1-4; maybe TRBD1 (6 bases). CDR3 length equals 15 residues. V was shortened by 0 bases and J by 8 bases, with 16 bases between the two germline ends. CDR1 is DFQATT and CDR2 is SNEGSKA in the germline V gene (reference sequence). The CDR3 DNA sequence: TGCAGTGCTAGAGATACAGGGTGGGGCGGGGAAAAACTGTTTTTT. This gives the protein CSARDTGWGGEKLFF.

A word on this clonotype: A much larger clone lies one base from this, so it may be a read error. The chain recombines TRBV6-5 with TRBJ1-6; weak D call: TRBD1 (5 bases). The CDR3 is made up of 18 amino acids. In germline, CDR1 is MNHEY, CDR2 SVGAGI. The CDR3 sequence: CASSYGFARGSYSSPLHF. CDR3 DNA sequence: TGTGCCAGCAGTTACGGGTTCGCCCGGGGCTCCTATAGTTCACCCCTCCACTTT.

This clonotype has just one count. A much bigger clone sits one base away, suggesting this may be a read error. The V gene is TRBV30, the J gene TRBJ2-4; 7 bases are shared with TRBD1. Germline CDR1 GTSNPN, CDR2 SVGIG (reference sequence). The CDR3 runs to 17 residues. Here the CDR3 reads CAWSADPGQLARNIQYF. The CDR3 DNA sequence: TGTGCCTGGAGCGCAGATCCGGGACAGCTAGCCAGAAACATTCAGTACTTC. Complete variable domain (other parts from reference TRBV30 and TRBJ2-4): SQTIHQWPATLVQPVGSPLSLECTVEGTSNPNLYWYRQAAGRGLQLLFYSVGIGQISSEVPQNLSASRPQDRQFILSSKKLLLSDSGFYLCAWSADPGQLARNIQYFGAGTRLSVL.

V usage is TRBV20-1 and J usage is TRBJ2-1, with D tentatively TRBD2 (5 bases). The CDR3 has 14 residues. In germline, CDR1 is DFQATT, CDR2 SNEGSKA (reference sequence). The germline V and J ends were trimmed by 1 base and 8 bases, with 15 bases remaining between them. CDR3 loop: CSARVEVGLHEQFF. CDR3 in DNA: TGCAGTGCTAGAGTGGAGGTAGGGCTGCATGAGCAGTTCTTC.

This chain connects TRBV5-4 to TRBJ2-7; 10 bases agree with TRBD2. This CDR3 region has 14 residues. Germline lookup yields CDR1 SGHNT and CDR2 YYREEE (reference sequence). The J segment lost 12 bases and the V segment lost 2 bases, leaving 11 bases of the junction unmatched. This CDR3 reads CASSLAGGPYEWYF. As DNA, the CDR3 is TGTGCCAGCAGCTTAGCGGGAGGGCCCTACGAGTGGTACTTC.